A selection of T cell receptor beta chains follows, all from one sample in a study of OX40 agonist ivuxolimab in advanced cancers. Only in-frame clones appear in the TCRdb table, and some are missing; sequencing was by immunoSEQ multiplex PCR. Here the sample spans about 63,000 clones, approximately 90% being singletons. The sample was CD4+ or CD8+ T cells sorted from blood, taken in a trial of the OX40 agonist ivuxolimab. Receptors were obtained from an adult with an advanced solid tumor such as melanoma, head and neck, liver or kidney cancer. The CDR3 runs from the conserved cysteine through the conserved F or W. Fields, in order: clone size, D gene, J gene, V gene, CDR3 protein, CDR3 DNA. D genes are given only for firm matches. Some rows mark clone size as missing; the rest say once, few, many or name a class of expanded clone.

abundance: .; d_gene: TRBD2; j_gene: TRBJ2-1; v_gene: TRBV5-1; CDR3aa: CASSLELASGYNEQFF; CDR3nt: TGCGCCAGCAGCTTGGAGTTGGCTAGCGGTTACAATGAGCAGTTCTTC
abundance: .; d_gene: TRBD1; j_gene: TRBJ1-5; v_gene: TRBV29-1; CDR3aa: CSVATGTGGLEGSNQPQHF; CDR3nt: TGCAGCGTTGCAACCGGGACAGGGGGTTTGGAGGGTAGCAATCAGCCCCAGCATTTT
abundance: .; d_gene: .; j_gene: TRBJ2-7; v_gene: TRBV5-1; CDR3aa: CASSLSTSNIYEQYF; CDR3nt: TGCGCCAGCAGCTTGAGTACTTCCAACATCTACGAGCAGTACTTC
abundance: .; d_gene: TRBD2; j_gene: TRBJ2-4; v_gene: TRBV28; CDR3aa: CASSWGLASAKNIQYF; CDR3nt: TGTGCCAGCAGTTGGGGACTAGCCTCAGCCAAAAACATTCAGTACTTC
abundance: few; d_gene: .; j_gene: TRBJ2-2; v_gene: TRBV7-2; CDR3aa: CASSRERAIGELFF; CDR3nt: TGTGCCAGCAGCCGAGAACGGGCAATCGGGGAGCTGTTTTTT
abundance: .; d_gene: .; j_gene: TRBJ2-1; v_gene: TRBV15; CDR3aa: CATSTRTENNEQFF; CDR3nt: TGTGCCACCAGCACCCGGACAGAGAACAATGAGCAGTTCTTC
abundance: .; d_gene: TRBD2; j_gene: TRBJ2-3; v_gene: TRBV5-1; CDR3aa: CASSFGLAGPRGTDTQYF; CDR3nt: TGCGCCAGCAGCTTTGGACTAGCGGGTCCCAGGGGCACAGATACGCAGTATTTT
abundance: .; d_gene: TRBD2; j_gene: TRBJ2-1; v_gene: TRBV7-2; CDR3aa: CASAGLAEFSYNEQFF; CDR3nt: TGTGCCAGCGCGGGACTAGCGGAATTCTCCTACAATGAGCAGTTCTTC
abundance: .; d_gene: .; j_gene: TRBJ1-1; v_gene: TRBV10-2; CDR3aa: CASSEKFRGRGRTEAFF; CDR3nt: TGCGCCAGCAGTGAGAAATTTCGAGGGAGGGGGAGGACTGAAGCTTTCTTT
abundance: .; d_gene: .; j_gene: TRBJ2-1; v_gene: TRBV5-1; CDR3aa: CASSQGTPVNEQFF; CDR3nt: TGCGCCAGCAGCCAAGGGACCCCGGTAAATGAGCAGTTCTTC
abundance: .; d_gene: .; j_gene: TRBJ1-1; v_gene: TRBV7-9; CDR3aa: CASSFGDHTEAFF; CDR3nt: TGTGCCAGCAGTTTTGGGGACCACACTGAAGCTTTCTTT
abundance: .; d_gene: .; j_gene: TRBJ1-2; v_gene: TRBV7-3; CDR3aa: CASSLTGKGWGYTF; CDR3nt: TGTGCCAGCAGCTTAACGGGGAAGGGTTGGGGCTACACCTTC
abundance: .; d_gene: TRBD1; j_gene: TRBJ2-2; v_gene: TRBV7-9; CDR3aa: CASSWDRGGELFF; CDR3nt: TGTGCCAGCAGCTGGGACAGGGGCGGGGAGCTGTTTTTT
abundance: .; d_gene: TRBD2; j_gene: TRBJ2-5; v_gene: TRBV7-2; CDR3aa: CASAFSASGGMTQYF; CDR3nt: TGTGCCAGCGCATTTTCCGCGAGCGGGGGGATGACCCAGTACTTC
abundance: .; d_gene: TRBD1; j_gene: TRBJ2-1; v_gene: TRBV18; CDR3aa: CASSPTGQGFEQFF; CDR3nt: TGTGCCAGCTCACCAACGGGACAGGGATTTGAGCAGTTCTTC
abundance: few; d_gene: .; j_gene: TRBJ1-5; v_gene: TRBV27; CDR3aa: CASSFGGDQPQHF; CDR3nt: TGTGCCAGCAGTTTCGGGGGGGATCAGCCCCAGCATTTT
abundance: .; d_gene: TRBD2; j_gene: TRBJ2-2; v_gene: TRBV5-8; CDR3aa: CASSPRTSGNTGELFF; CDR3nt: TGTGCCAGCAGCCCCAGGACTAGCGGGAACACCGGGGAGCTGTTTTTT
abundance: .; d_gene: .; j_gene: TRBJ2-3; v_gene: TRBV5-1; CDR3aa: CASSLPRGKSTDTQYF; CDR3nt: TGCGCCAGCAGCTTACCCAGGGGAAAATCGACAGATACGCAGTATTTT
abundance: .; d_gene: TRBD1; j_gene: TRBJ1-6; v_gene: TRBV19; CDR3aa: CASSMGQIYRSPLHF; CDR3nt: TGTGCCAGTAGTATGGGACAGATCTATCGTTCACCCCTCCACTTT
abundance: .; d_gene: TRBD2; j_gene: TRBJ2-3; v_gene: TRBV4-1; CDR3aa: CASSQDRTSGSRGTDTQYF; CDR3nt: TGCGCCAGCAGCCAAGATAGGACTAGCGGGAGTCGAGGAACAGATACGCAGTATTTT
abundance: .; d_gene: TRBD2; j_gene: TRBJ2-2; v_gene: TRBV5-1; CDR3aa: CASSLELAGYTGELFF; CDR3nt: TGCGCCAGCAGCTTGGAATTAGCGGGTTACACCGGGGAGCTGTTTTTT
abundance: .; d_gene: TRBD1; j_gene: TRBJ2-1; v_gene: TRBV7-3; CDR3aa: CASSRTGYNEQFF; CDR3nt: TGTGCCAGCAGTCGGACAGGTTACAATGAGCAGTTCTTC
abundance: .; d_gene: .; j_gene: TRBJ2-2; v_gene: TRBV7-2; CDR3aa: CASSLEVGVGLFF; CDR3nt: TGTGCCAGCAGCTTGGAGGTGGGGGTCGGGCTGTTTTTT
abundance: .; d_gene: .; j_gene: TRBJ1-1; v_gene: TRBV6-5; CDR3aa: CASSYSGGGAEAFF; CDR3nt: TGTGCCAGCAGTTACTCCGGGGGCGGCGCTGAAGCTTTCTTT
abundance: .; d_gene: TRBD1; j_gene: TRBJ2-7; v_gene: TRBV28; CDR3aa: CASTLLGSGGNYEQYF; CDR3nt: TGTGCCAGCACCCTTCTGGGGTCAGGGGGAAACTACGAGCAGTACTTC
abundance: .; d_gene: .; j_gene: TRBJ1-1; v_gene: TRBV5-4; CDR3aa: CASHQGGGTEAFF; CDR3nt: TGTGCCAGCCACCAAGGGGGGGGCACTGAAGCTTTCTTT
abundance: .; d_gene: .; j_gene: TRBJ2-7; v_gene: TRBV19; CDR3aa: CASSRGTSKEDEQYF; CDR3nt: TGTGCCAGTAGCCGCGGGACCTCCAAAGAGGACGAGCAGTACTTC
abundance: .; d_gene: TRBD1; j_gene: TRBJ2-2; v_gene: TRBV10-3; CDR3aa: CAISGDRATGELFF; CDR3nt: TGTGCCATCAGTGGGGACAGGGCCACCGGGGAGCTGTTTTTT
abundance: .; d_gene: .; j_gene: TRBJ1-1; v_gene: TRBV7-8; CDR3aa: CASLSPQGRAEAFF; CDR3nt: TGTGCCAGCCTGTCCCCGCAGGGGAGAGCTGAAGCTTTCTTT
abundance: .; d_gene: .; j_gene: TRBJ1-4; v_gene: TRBV19; CDR3aa: CASSLAGTNEKLFF; CDR3nt: TGTGCCAGTAGCCTCGCGGGGACTAATGAAAAACTGTTTTTT
abundance: .; d_gene: .; j_gene: TRBJ2-5; v_gene: TRBV7-9; CDR3aa: CASSLRGLGRMETQYF; CDR3nt: TGTGCCAGCAGCTTACGGGGGTTGGGGCGAATGGAGACCCAGTACTTC
abundance: .; d_gene: TRBD1; j_gene: TRBJ1-3; v_gene: TRBV28; CDR3aa: CASSETGQGIYF; CDR3nt: TGTGCCAGCAGTGAGACAGGGCAGGGCATATATTTT
abundance: .; d_gene: .; j_gene: TRBJ2-2; v_gene: TRBV15; CDR3aa: CATQGPGANTGELFF; CDR3nt: TGTGCCACCCAGGGTCCGGGGGCGAACACCGGGGAGCTGTTTTTT
abundance: .; d_gene: .; j_gene: TRBJ2-5; v_gene: TRBV5-6; CDR3aa: CASSPSRGAFQETQYF; CDR3nt: TGTGCCAGCAGTCCGAGTCGGGGGGCCTTCCAAGAGACCCAGTACTTC
abundance: .; d_gene: .; j_gene: TRBJ1-2; v_gene: TRBV5-6; CDR3aa: CASSLVDRNYGYTF; CDR3nt: TGTGCCAGCAGCTTGGTAGACAGAAACTATGGCTACACCTTC
abundance: .; d_gene: TRBD1; j_gene: TRBJ2-7; v_gene: TRBV11-3; CDR3aa: CASSPWDRPYEQYF; CDR3nt: TGTGCCAGCAGCCCGTGGGACAGACCCTACGAGCAGTACTTC
abundance: .; d_gene: TRBD1; j_gene: TRBJ2-1; v_gene: TRBV7-2; CDR3aa: CASSPMTGDNEQFF; CDR3nt: TGTGCCAGCAGCCCTATGACAGGGGACAATGAGCAGTTCTTC
abundance: .; d_gene: TRBD1; j_gene: TRBJ2-3; v_gene: TRBV5-1; CDR3aa: CASSHTFSGTGITDTQYF; CDR3nt: TGCGCCAGCAGCCATACCTTTTCCGGGACAGGGATCACAGATACGCAGTATTTT
abundance: .; d_gene: .; j_gene: TRBJ2-3; v_gene: TRBV10-1; CDR3aa: CASSGLSGDTQYF; CDR3nt: TGCGCCAGCAGTGGGCTCTCTGGGGATACGCAGTATTTT
abundance: .; d_gene: TRBD1; j_gene: TRBJ1-1; v_gene: TRBV2; CDR3aa: CASSDGQDTEAFF; CDR3nt: TGTGCCAGCAGTGATGGACAGGACACTGAAGCTTTCTTT
abundance: .; d_gene: TRBD1; j_gene: TRBJ1-5; v_gene: TRBV28; CDR3aa: CASSSMDRSTQPQHF; CDR3nt: TGTGCCAGCAGCTCCATGGACAGGTCAACTCAGCCCCAGCATTTT
abundance: .; d_gene: TRBD1; j_gene: TRBJ1-6; v_gene: TRBV5-4; CDR3aa: CASSGGTESSYNSPLHF; CDR3nt: TGTGCCAGCAGCGGGGGGACAGAAAGCTCCTATAATTCACCCCTCCACTTT
abundance: .; d_gene: .; j_gene: TRBJ1-4; v_gene: TRBV11-1; CDR3aa: CASSFRGHKEKLFF; CDR3nt: TGTGCCAGCAGCTTCAGGGGCCATAAGGAAAAACTGTTTTTT
abundance: .; d_gene: .; j_gene: TRBJ2-3; v_gene: TRBV5-1; CDR3aa: CASSLVGLHPTQYF; CDR3nt: TGCGCCAGCAGCTTGGTGGGCCTCCACCCAACGCAGTATTTT
abundance: .; d_gene: .; j_gene: TRBJ1-5; v_gene: TRBV7-9; CDR3aa: CASSRWGGEEPQHF; CDR3nt: TGTGCCAGCAGCCGATGGGGAGGGGAGGAGCCCCAGCATTTT
abundance: .; d_gene: .; j_gene: TRBJ1-2; v_gene: TRBV6-1; CDR3aa: CASSEVGGDGYTF; CDR3nt: TGTGCCAGCAGTGAAGTAGGTGGAGATGGCTACACCTTC
abundance: .; d_gene: .; j_gene: TRBJ2-6; v_gene: TRBV5-1; CDR3aa: CASSSTLAAGANVLTF; CDR3nt: TGCGCCAGCAGCTCCACCCTTGCAGCGGGGGCCAACGTCCTGACTTTC
abundance: .; d_gene: .; j_gene: TRBJ2-5; v_gene: TRBV11-1; CDR3aa: CASSPGEGETQYF; CDR3nt: TGTGCCAGCAGCCCAGGGGAGGGAGAGACCCAGTACTTC
abundance: once; d_gene: TRBD2; j_gene: TRBJ2-3; v_gene: TRBV5-1; CDR3aa: CASSLGTSSPDTQYF; CDR3nt: TGCGCCAGCAGCCTCGGGACTAGTTCTCCAGATACGCAGTATTTT
abundance: .; d_gene: .; j_gene: TRBJ2-2; v_gene: TRBV5-1; CDR3aa: CASSLVWGTGELFF; CDR3nt: TGCGCCAGCAGCTTGGTCTGGGGGACCGGGGAGCTGTTTTTT
abundance: .; d_gene: .; j_gene: TRBJ2-2; v_gene: TRBV20-1; CDR3aa: CSARDFGELFF; CDR3nt: TGCAGTGCTAGAGATTTCGGGGAGCTGTTTTTT